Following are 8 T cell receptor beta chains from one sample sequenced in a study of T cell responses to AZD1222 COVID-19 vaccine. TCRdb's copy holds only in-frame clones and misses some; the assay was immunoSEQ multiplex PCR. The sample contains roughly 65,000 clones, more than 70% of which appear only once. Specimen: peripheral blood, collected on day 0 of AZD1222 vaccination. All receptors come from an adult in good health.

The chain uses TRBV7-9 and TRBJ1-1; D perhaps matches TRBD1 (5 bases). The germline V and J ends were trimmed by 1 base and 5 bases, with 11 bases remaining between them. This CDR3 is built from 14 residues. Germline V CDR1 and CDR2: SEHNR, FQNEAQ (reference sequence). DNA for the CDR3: TGTGCCAGCAGCTTAGGGGGCTGGAGGACTGAAGCTTTCTTT. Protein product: CASSLGGWRTEAFF.

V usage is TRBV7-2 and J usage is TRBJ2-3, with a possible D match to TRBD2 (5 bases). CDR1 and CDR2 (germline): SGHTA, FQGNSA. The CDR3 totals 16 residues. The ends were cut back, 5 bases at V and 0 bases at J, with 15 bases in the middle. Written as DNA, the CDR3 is TGTGCCAGCAGCCCGTGGGATCGGACTAGCACAGATACGCAGTATTTT. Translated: CASSPWDRTSTDTQYF.

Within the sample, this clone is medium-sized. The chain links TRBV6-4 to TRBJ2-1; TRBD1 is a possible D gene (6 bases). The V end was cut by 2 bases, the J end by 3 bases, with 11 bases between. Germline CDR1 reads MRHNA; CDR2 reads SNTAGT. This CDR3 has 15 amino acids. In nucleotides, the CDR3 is TGTGCCAGCAGTGACGAGGGGGACGGCTACAATGAGCAGTTCTTC. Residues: CASSDEGDGYNEQFF.

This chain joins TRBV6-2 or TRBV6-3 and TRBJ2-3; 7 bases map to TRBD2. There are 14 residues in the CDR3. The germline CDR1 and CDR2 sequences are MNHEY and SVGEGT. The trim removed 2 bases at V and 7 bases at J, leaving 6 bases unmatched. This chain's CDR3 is CASSYALARNTQYF. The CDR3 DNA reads TGTGCCAGCAGTTACGCACTAGCGCGAAATACGCAGTATTTT.

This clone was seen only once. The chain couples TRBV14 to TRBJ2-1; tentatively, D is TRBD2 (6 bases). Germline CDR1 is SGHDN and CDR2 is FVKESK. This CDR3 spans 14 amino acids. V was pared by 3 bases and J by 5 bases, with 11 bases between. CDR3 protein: CASSHRLVNNEQFF. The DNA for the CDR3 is TGTGCCAGCAGCCACCGACTAGTGAACAATGAGCAGTTCTTC.

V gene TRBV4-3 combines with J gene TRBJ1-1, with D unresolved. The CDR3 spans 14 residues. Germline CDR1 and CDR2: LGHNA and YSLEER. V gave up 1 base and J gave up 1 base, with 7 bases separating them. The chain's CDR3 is CASSQVAGNTEAFF. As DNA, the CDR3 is TGCGCCAGCAGCCAAGTTGCAGGGAACACTGAAGCTTTCTTT.

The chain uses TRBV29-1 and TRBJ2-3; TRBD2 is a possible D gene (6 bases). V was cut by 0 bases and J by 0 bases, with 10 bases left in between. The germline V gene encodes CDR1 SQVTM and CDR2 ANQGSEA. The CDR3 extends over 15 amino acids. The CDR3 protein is CSVEDLGTSTDTQYF. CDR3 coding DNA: TGCAGCGTTGAAGATTTGGGGACTAGCACAGATACGCAGTATTTT.

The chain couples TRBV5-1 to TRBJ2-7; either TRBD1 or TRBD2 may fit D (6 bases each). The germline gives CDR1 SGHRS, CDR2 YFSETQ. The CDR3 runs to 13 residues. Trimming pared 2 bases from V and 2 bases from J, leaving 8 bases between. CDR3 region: CASSFGGAYEQYF. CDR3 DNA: TGCGCCAGCAGCTTCGGGGGCGCCTACGAGCAGTACTTC.